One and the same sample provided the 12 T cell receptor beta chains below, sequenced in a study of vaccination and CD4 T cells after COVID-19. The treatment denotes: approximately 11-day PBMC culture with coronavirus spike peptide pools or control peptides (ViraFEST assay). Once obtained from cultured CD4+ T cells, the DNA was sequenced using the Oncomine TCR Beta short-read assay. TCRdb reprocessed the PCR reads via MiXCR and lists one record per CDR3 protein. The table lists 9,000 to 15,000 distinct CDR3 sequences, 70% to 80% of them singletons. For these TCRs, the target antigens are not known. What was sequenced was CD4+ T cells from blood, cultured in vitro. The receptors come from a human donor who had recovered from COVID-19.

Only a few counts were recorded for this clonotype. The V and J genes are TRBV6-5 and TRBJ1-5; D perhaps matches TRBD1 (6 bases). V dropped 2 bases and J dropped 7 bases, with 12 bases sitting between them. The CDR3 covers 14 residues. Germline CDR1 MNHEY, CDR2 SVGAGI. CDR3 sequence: CASSYGAGEQPQHF. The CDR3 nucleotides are TGTGCCAGCAGTTACGGGGCAGGGGAACAGCCCCAGCATTTT.

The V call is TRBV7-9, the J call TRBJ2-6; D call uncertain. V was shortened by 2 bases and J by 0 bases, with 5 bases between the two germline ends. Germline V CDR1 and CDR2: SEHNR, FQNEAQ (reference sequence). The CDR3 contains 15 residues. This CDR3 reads CASSLTASGANVLTF. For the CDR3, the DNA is TGTGCCAGCAGCTTAACCGCCTCTGGGGCCAACGTCCTGACTTTC. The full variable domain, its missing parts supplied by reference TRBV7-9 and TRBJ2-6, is DTGVSQNPRHKITKRGQNVTFRCDPISEHNRLYWYRQTLGQGPEFLTYFQNEAQLEKSRLLSDRFSAERPKGSFSTLEIQRTEQGDSAMYLCASSLTASGANVLTFGAGSRLTVL.

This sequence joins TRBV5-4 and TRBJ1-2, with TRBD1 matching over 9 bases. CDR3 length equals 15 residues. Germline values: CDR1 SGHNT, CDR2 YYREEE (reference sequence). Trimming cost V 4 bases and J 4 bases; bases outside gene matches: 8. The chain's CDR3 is CASSPRQGVIYGYTF. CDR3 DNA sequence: TGTGCCAGCAGCCCTAGACAGGGGGTGATCTATGGCTACACCTTC.

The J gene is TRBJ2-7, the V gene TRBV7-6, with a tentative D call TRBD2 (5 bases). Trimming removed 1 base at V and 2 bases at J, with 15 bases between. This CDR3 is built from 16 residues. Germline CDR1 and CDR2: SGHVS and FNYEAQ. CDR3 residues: CASSLGRTPATYEQYF. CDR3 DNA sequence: TGTGCCAGCAGCTTAGGCAGGACTCCTGCCACCTACGAGCAGTACTTC. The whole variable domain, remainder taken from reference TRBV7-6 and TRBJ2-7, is GAGVSQSPRYKVTKRGQDVALRCDPISGHVSLYWYRQALGQGPEFLTYFNYEAQQDKSGLPNDRFSAERPEGSISTLTIQRTEQRDSAMYRCASSLGRTPATYEQYFGPGTRLTVT.

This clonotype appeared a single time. The CDR3 protein is CASRATGGTEAFF. The CDR3 DNA follows: TGTGCCAGCAGGGCGACAGGGGGGACTGAAGCTTTCTTT. The chain uses TRBV6-1 and TRBJ1-1, with 9 bases that match TRBD1. This CDR3 has 13 amino acids. CDR1 is MNHNS, CDR2 SASEGT, per germline. V lost 6 bases and J lost 5; bases outside the gene matches: 4.

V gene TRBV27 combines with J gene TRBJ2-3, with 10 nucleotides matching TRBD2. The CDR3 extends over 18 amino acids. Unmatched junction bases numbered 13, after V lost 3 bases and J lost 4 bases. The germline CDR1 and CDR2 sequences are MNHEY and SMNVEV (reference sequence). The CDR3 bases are TGTGCCAGCAGTTTGCTTATGGGGAAGCGGGAGGGGGCAGATACGCAGTATTTT. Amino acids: CASSLLMGKREGADTQYF.

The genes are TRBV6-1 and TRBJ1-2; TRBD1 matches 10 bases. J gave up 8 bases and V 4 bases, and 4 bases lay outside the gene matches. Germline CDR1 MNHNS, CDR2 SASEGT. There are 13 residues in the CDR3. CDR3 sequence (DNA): TGTGCCAGCAGTGGGGGACAGGGGATAGGCTACACCTTC. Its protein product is CASSGGQGIGYTF.

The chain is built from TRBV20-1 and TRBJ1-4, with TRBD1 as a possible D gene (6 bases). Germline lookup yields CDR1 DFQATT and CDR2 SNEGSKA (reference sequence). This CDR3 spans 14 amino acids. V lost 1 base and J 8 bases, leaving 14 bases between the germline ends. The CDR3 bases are TGCAGTGCTAGAGTTGGCAGGGGTCGGGAAAAACTGTTTTTT. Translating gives CSARVGRGREKLFF.

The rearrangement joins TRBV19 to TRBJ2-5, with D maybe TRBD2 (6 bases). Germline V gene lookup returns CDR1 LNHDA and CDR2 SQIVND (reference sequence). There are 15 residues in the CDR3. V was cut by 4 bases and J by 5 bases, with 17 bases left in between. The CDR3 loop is CASSTQGGIGETQYF. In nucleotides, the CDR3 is TGTGCCAGTAGTACTCAGGGCGGGATAGGGGAGACCCAGTACTTC.

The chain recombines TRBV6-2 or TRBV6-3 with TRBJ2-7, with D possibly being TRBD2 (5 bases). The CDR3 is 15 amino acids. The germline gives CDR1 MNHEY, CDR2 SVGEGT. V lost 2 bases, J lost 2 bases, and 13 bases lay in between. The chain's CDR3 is CASSYREGLTYEQYF. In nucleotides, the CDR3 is TGTGCCAGCAGTTACCGGGAAGGGCTAACCTACGAGCAGTACTTC.

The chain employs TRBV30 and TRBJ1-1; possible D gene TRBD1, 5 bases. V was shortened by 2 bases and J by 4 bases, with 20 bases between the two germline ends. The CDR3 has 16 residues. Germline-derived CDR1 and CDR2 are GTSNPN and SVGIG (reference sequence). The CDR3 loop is CAWSRGGGSGGTEAFF. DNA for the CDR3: TGTGCCTGGAGTCGAGGTGGAGGGTCCGGGGGCACTGAAGCTTTCTTT.

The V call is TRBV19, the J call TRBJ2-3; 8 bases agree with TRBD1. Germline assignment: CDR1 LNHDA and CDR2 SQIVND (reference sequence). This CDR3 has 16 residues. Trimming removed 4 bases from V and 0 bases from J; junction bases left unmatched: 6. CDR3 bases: TGTGCCAGTAGTACCCGACAGGGGCGAAGCACAGATACGCAGTATTTT. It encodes CASSTRQGRSTDTQYF.